The clone carrying this T cell receptor (beta chain) came up many times. Its target is unknown. The sample originates from a study of early T cells in non-severe SARS-CoV-2 infection. The wider study: The authors sequenced bulk RNA from unsorted whole blood, leaving chains unpaired.

Unmatched junction bases numbered 11, after V lost 6 bases and J lost 4 bases. Germline V gene lookup returns CDR1 MDHEN and CDR2 SYDVKM. This CDR3 comprises 16 residues. Unique molecular identifier tags were affixed to discrete cDNA molecules. TCRdb reanalysed the 5' RACE reads using MiXCR and keeps one entry per CDR3 protein. The table shows under 70,000 distinct CDR3 sequences, with about 6% occurring only once. General study results and limits: Matching results from VDJdb favored anti-spike CD8 responses, leaving private and CD4 specificities undetected.

V is TRBV28 and J is TRBJ2-3; 9 bases match TRBD2. This clonotype originated in an adult who was a healthcare worker with PCR-confirmed SARS-CoV-2 infection or an uninfected control (not recorded which). Sample: whole blood, taken at baseline. Written as DNA, the CDR3 is TGTGCCAGCAGCCGTGGGACTAGCTCGAGGTCAGATACGCAGTATTTT. It encodes CASSRGTSSRSDTQYF. Based on the CDR3 plus reference TRBV28 and TRBJ2-3, the full variable domain is DVKVTQSSRYLVKRTGEKVFLECVQDMDHENMFWYRQDPGLGLRLIYFSYDVKMKEKGDIPEGYSVSREKKERFSLILESASTNQTSMYLCASSRGTSSRSDTQYFGPGTRLTVL.